This record concerns one T cell receptor beta chain sequence. The data are from a study of blood T cell repertoires in COVID-19. Study as a whole: Samples came from the United States, Italy and Spain, spanning acute and convalescent COVID-19. The analysed material was cDNA or gDNA that came from T cells, B-cell-depleted T cells, or PBMCs.

The germline gives CDR1 MDHEN, CDR2 SYDVKM. Germline trimming cut 5 bases from V and 4 bases from J; bases unmatched to any gene: 10. The CDR3 runs 15 residues. Sequencing used immunoSEQ multiplex PCR; TCRdb keeps in-frame clones, though not all of them. In the table there are roughly 180,000 clones, roughly 84% of which are singletons. This TCR was sampled from a woman older than 75 with active or convalescent COVID-19. The rearrangement uses TRBV28 and TRBJ1-2, with 7 bases identical to TRBD1. Input material: peripheral blood. In DNA form, the CDR3 reads TGTGCCAGCAGTGCAACAGGGGAGGAGACCTATGGCTACACCTTC. It yields the protein CASSATGEETYGYTF.